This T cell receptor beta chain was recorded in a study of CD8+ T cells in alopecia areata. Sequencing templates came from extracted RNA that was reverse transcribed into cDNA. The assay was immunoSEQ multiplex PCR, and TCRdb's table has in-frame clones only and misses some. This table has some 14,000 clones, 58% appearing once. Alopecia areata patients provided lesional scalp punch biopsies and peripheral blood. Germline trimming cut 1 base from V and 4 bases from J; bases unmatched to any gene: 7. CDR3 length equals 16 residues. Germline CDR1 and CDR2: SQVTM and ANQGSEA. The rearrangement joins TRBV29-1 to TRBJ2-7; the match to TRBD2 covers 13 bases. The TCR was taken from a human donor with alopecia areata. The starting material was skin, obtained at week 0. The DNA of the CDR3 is TGCAGCGTTGAAGTCCCCGGGACTAGCGGGGCGTACGAGCAGTACTTC. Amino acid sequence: CSVEVPGTSGAYEQYF.